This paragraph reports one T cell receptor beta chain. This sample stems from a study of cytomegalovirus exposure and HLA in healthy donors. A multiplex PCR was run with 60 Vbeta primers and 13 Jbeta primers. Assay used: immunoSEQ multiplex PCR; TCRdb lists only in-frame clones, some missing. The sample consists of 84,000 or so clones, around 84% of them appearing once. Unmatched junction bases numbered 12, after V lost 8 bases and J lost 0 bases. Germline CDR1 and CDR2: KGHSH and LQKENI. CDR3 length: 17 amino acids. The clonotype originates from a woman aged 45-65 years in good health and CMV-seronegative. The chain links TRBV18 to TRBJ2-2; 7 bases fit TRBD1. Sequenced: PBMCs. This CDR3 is CASRSTSGGANTGELFF. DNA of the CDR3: TGTGCCAGCCGAAGCACGTCAGGGGGTGCGAACACCGGGGAGCTGTTTTTT.